Described below is a single T cell receptor beta chain sequence and its context. Its antigen remains unknown. This sample was included in a study of stem cell transplantation in POMP-related autoinflammatory disease. Study-wide results and caveats: Fewer unique TRB V-J gene pairings were identified in patients with PRAID. Across all analyzed T-cell subsets, patients with PRAID tended toward reduced diversity and increased clonality.

The CDR3 is 15 amino acids. The germline CDR1 and CDR2 sequences are SGDLS and YYNGEE. Deletions cut 0 bases from V and 10 bases from J, with 14 bases between. Profiling relied on immunoSEQ multiplex PCR, and the TCRdb table lists in-frame clones only, not all of them. The data contain roughly 9,100 clones, 91% of them singletons. The gene calls are TRBV9 and TRBJ1-6, with D perhaps TRBD1 (5 bases). The clonotype was recovered from a human donor with POMP-related autoinflammation and immune dysregulation (PRAID). The sample here was CD8+ T cells from PBMCs, taken before stem cell transplantation. This CDR3 reads CASSVAGTWRSPLHF. The CDR3 nucleotides are TGTGCCAGCAGCGTAGCAGGGACGTGGAGGTCACCCCTCCACTTT.